This T cell receptor (delta chain) was profiled in a study of γδ T cells in repeated Plasmodium falciparum infection (dated by TCRdb to about 2021). A note on the overall study: Malian children exposed to intense seasonal malaria transmission were enrolled in the natural-infection arm and compared with Australian children matched for age and gender. Samples from controlled-infection subjects were taken at baseline, right before selected infections, and 21 days after each infection. Roughly 5 malaria-naive U.S. adults underwent four controlled human malaria infections by bites from P. falciparum NF54-infected Anopheles stephensi mosquitoes over roughly 580 days. Using both natural infection in Mali and controlled human malaria infection, the study looked at the way repeated Plasmodium falciparum infection shapes the human gammadelta T cell repertoire. Malian gammadelta TCR repertoires were analysed cross-sectionally during no-transmission periods and longitudinally across acute febrile malaria episodes. What the research found in general, with its limitations: Vdelta2-negative gammadelta TCR repertoires from Malian children appeared more clonally expanded, less diverse and less shared than those of Australian children. Waves of new clonotype selection in Vdelta2-negative, largely Vdelta1+, gammadelta TCR repertoires appeared to be driven by repeated controlled infections. Vgamma9/Vdelta2+ TCR repertoires showed a highly stable polyclonal repertoire over time and infection, with many inter-individual overlapping TCRgamma sequences. The Malian cohort came from a small rural village of predominantly one ethnic group, limiting generalizability. The controlled-infection cohort was small, limiting analysis of inter-individual variability in gammadelta T cell responses.

CDR1 and CDR2, looked up from the germline V gene, are TSWWSYY and QGS. V and J are trimmed by 3 bases and 4 bases, and the gene matches miss 21 bases of the junction. The CDR3 starts with the cysteine, ends with the phenylalanine, and has 20 residues. Only the CDR3 portion is preserved as DNA: 60 bases, with reading frame beginning at the first base. This clone was seen repeatedly, ten times or more. This clone's antigen is unknown. It has no much larger one-base neighbor in the sample; base qualities were not kept. In the same sample, other DNA sequences code for this CDR3. Preparation of the library involved multiplex PCR. The run used an Illumina MiSeq. Each sorted gammadelta T cell sample was sequenced for both the TCR gamma (TRG) and TCR delta (TRD) chains. The published analysis was carried out like this. The repertoire analyses used clonotype tree plots, the accumulated frequency of the top 20 clonotypes, and diversity index (DI) and D75 metrics. Via CATT, TCRdb reprocessed the public reads, and rows with identical DNA were then joined. The authors' filters were not applied to this entry. The sample table holds about 89,000 delta-chain clones, of which about 1.5% were seen once. Clones ranked in the top ten supply under 10% of the sample.

Vgamma9/Vdelta2+ and Vdelta2-negative gammadelta T cell populations were flow-sorted from peripheral blood mononuclear cells for bulk TCR repertoire analysis. The sample comprised gamma-delta T cells from blood. The chain uses TRDV1 and TRDJ1; 9 central bases correspond to TRDD3. This receptor was taken from a pool of human donors (malaria-infected and uninfected, not separated). The sequence in DNA is TGTGCTCTTGGGGATTCGAATACGTTTACTGGGGGAGGGGGAATCGATAAACTCATCTTT. It encodes CALGDSNTFTGGGGIDKLIF.